The 26 T cell receptor beta chains below all came from one sample that was sequenced in a study of blood T cell repertoires in COVID-19. TCRdb's copy holds only in-frame clones and misses some; the assay was immunoSEQ multiplex PCR. The data hold around 100,000 clones, with 80% to 90% observed a single time. What was sequenced was peripheral blood. The receptor set was obtained from a human donor in a cohort sampled during active COVID-19.

The chain recombines TRBV4-1 with TRBJ2-1; 14 bases are a match to TRBD2. V lost 0 bases, J lost 8 bases, and 12 bases stayed unmatched. Germline CDR1 and CDR2: MGHRA and YSYEKL. The CDR3 extends over 19 amino acids. CDR3 sequence reads: CASSQEVPGTSGSRDEQFF. As DNA, the CDR3 is TGCGCCAGCAGCCAAGAAGTCCCGGGGACTAGCGGGAGTAGGGATGAGCAGTTCTTC.

This clone showed up just once. CDR3 loop: CASSQGGTGNDQPQHF. CDR3 DNA: TGTGCCAGCAGCCAAGGTGGGACAGGGAACGATCAGCCCCAGCATTTT. The V and J genes are TRBV4-2 and TRBJ1-5, with 9 bases identical to TRBD1. This CDR3 region has 16 residues. Trimming removed 1 base from V and 5 bases from J; junction bases left unmatched: 6. From germline, CDR1 is LGHNA and CDR2 YNFKEQ.

The chain is built from TRBV5-3 and TRBJ1-2, with TRBD1 identical over 11 bases. TRBV5-3 is classed as an ORF, of uncertain function. The CDR3 extends over 15 amino acids. The J segment lost 6 bases and the V segment lost 4 bases, leaving 8 bases of the junction unmatched. The CDR3 DNA sequence: TGTGCCAGAAGCCAGCCGGGACAGGGGGAGGATGGCTACACCTTC. This gives the protein CARSQPGQGEDGYTF.

This clone was observed once. The rearrangement links TRBV7-9 to TRBJ1-1, with D hard to call. This CDR3 is 14 amino acids long. V lost 1 base and J lost 6, with 12 bases in between. The germline V gene encodes CDR1 SEHNR and CDR2 FQNEAQ (reference sequence). The CDR3 loop is CASSLDATVAEAFF. CDR3 nucleotide sequence: TGTGCCAGCAGCTTAGACGCCACAGTCGCTGAAGCTTTCTTT.

This clone was seen just once. This chain uses TRBV18 with TRBJ1-1; no clear D gene. V dropped 3 bases and J dropped 1 base, with 15 bases sitting between them. Germline V gene sequence: CDR1 KGHSH, CDR2 LQKENI. The CDR3 has 16 residues. The CDR3 bases are TGTGCCAGCTCACCCCAGCTTTTGGCGGAGAACACTGAAGCTTTCTTT. Amino acid sequence: CASSPQLLAENTEAFF.

The V call is TRBV5-3, the J call TRBJ1-4; 7 bases agree with TRBD1. TRBV5-3 is sorted into the ORF group, with uncertain function. V shed 5 bases, J shed 7 bases, and the junction held 5 bases outside the gene matches. CDR3 length equals 13 residues. Here the CDR3 reads CARRGQTFEKLFF. The DNA for the CDR3 is TGTGCCAGAAGGGGACAGACTTTTGAAAAACTGTTTTTT.

The chain links TRBV6-5 to TRBJ2-5, with D possibly being TRBD2 (5 bases). The germline V gene has CDR1 MNHEY and CDR2 SVGAGI. The CDR3 is 14 amino acids. The V end lost 10 bases, the J end lost 0 bases, and 15 bases lay between the germline ends. The CDR3 DNA follows: TGTGCCACCGCGGGTACCCCGTACCAAGAGACCCAGTACTTC. Protein sequence: CATAGTPYQETQYF.

The chain carries TRBV6-2 or TRBV6-3 and TRBJ2-2; D may be TRBD2 (7 bases). Per the germline V gene, CDR1 is MNHEY and CDR2 is SVGEGT. Trimming stripped 2 bases from V and 7 bases from J, with 14 bases between. The CDR3 contains 15 residues. CDR3 DNA: TGTGCCAGCAGTTACACGGCGGGGGCCGGCGGGGAGCTGTTTTTT. It translates to CASSYTAGAGGELFF.

This clone was picked up many times. The V call is TRBV15, the J call TRBJ2-7; 8 positions agree with TRBD2. The CDR3 contains 15 residues. J was trimmed by 3 bases and V by 3 bases; bases with no gene match: 7. CDR1 and CDR2 from the germline V gene are LNHNV and YYDKDF (reference sequence). The CDR3 nucleotides are TGTGCCACCAGCAGCTTCCACCGGGGGGGCTACGAGCAGTACTTC. Translated: CATSSFHRGGYEQYF. Using reference TRBV15 and TRBJ2-7 for the parts outside the CDR3, the full variable domain is DAMVIQNPRYQVTQFGKPVTLSCSQTLNHNVMYWYQQKSSQAPKLLFHYYDKDFNNEADTPDNFQSRRPNTSFCFLDIRSPGLGDTAMYLCATSSFHRGGYEQYFGPGTRLTVT.

The rearrangement uses TRBV7-8 and TRBJ1-3; no clear D gene. Per the germline V gene, CDR1 is SGHVS and CDR2 is FQNEAQ. The CDR3 covers 17 residues. With 5 bases removed from V and 0 bases from J, the gap between germline ends came to 17 bases. The CDR3 DNA is TGTGCCAGCAGCCGCACATTGGGCCTGAGCTCTGGAAACACCATATATTTT. Translation gives CASSRTLGLSSGNTIYF.

The V gene is TRBV4-3, the J gene TRBJ1-6; the match to TRBD1 covers 7 bases. The CDR3 totals 15 residues. Looked up from germline, CDR1 is LGHNA and CDR2 is YSLEER. Trimming at V came to 0 bases and at J to 10 bases, leaving 6 bases not matched to a gene. The CDR3 reads CASSQETGVGSPLHF. DNA of the CDR3: TGCGCCAGCAGCCAAGAAACAGGGGTAGGATCACCCCTCCACTTT.

This clone was observed once. This rearrangement joins TRBV7-6 to TRBJ2-7; 7 nucleotides line up with TRBD1. This CDR3 spans 14 amino acids. With 1 base clipped from V and 4 bases from J, the junction kept 4 bases outside the gene matches. Germline CDR1 reads SGHVS; CDR2 reads FNYEAQ. Here the CDR3 reads CASSLVEGAYEQYF. The DNA of the CDR3 is TGTGCCAGCAGCTTAGTAGAGGGGGCATACGAGCAGTACTTC.

The table lists this clone with a few counts. The V call is TRBV5-6, the J call TRBJ2-1; 9 bases agree with TRBD1. The CDR3 has 15 residues. In germline, CDR1 is SGHDT, CDR2 YYEEEE. J gave up 7 bases and V 5 bases, and 10 bases lay outside the gene matches. CDR3 residues: CASRPWGQGGNEQFF. The CDR3 DNA reads as TGTGCCAGCAGGCCGTGGGGACAGGGAGGGAATGAGCAGTTCTTC.

This clone was detected a few times. The chain's CDR3 is CASRTGQESTDTQYF. The CDR3, as DNA: TGTGCCAGCAGAACCGGACAGGAGAGCACAGATACGCAGTATTTT. The chain links TRBV28 to TRBJ2-3, with 7 bases aligning to TRBD1. The CDR3 runs 15 residues. Trimming removed 6 bases from V and 0 bases from J; junction bases left unmatched: 6. The V gene's germline CDR1 is MDHEN and CDR2 SYDVKM.

The genes are TRBV15 and TRBJ2-5; D possibly corresponds to TRBD2 (6 bases). CDR3 size: 13 residues. The germline gives CDR1 LNHNV, CDR2 YYDKDF (reference sequence). Trimming shortened V by 3 bases and J by 5 bases, and 10 bases separated the two germline ends. The CDR3 nucleotides are TGTGCCACCAGCAGCCGGGACTCGGAGACCCAGTACTTC. It codes for CATSSRDSETQYF.

The chain combines TRBV6-6 with TRBJ1-5; D uncertain. CDR3 length: 11 residues. Germline V gene lookup returns CDR1 MNHNY and CDR2 SVGAGI (reference sequence). Trimming took 5 bases from V and 9 from J, leaving 8 bases between them. CDR3 residues: CASSPGWPQHF. The CDR3 DNA sequence: TGTGCCAGCAGTCCCGGTTGGCCCCAGCATTTT.

V and J are TRBV7-2 and TRBJ1-5; D ambiguous. The CDR3 extends over 16 amino acids. V lost 6 bases and J lost 2, with 17 bases in between. Germline V gives CDR1 SGHTA, CDR2 FQGNSA. The CDR3 protein is CASSYSARDGNQPQHF. CDR3 bases: TGTGCCAGCAGTTACTCGGCTCGGGATGGCAATCAGCCCCAGCATTTT.

The chain carries TRBV5-6 and TRBJ2-7; D possibly corresponds to TRBD1 (5 bases). V dropped 5 bases and J dropped 3 bases, with 9 bases sitting between them. Germline CDR1 is SGHDT and CDR2 is YYEEEE. The CDR3 has 12 residues. DNA for the CDR3: TGTGCCAGCAGGAAAGGGGTCTACGAGCAGTACTTC. It yields the protein CASRKGVYEQYF.

For this clone: The junction shows a germline mismatch at one end, possibly a read error. V usage is TRBV6-5 and J usage is TRBJ2-7, with 13 bases matching TRBD2. The length of the CDR3 is 16 residues. Germline V lookup: CDR1 MNHEY, CDR2 SVGAGI. For the CDR3, the DNA is TGTGCCAGCAGCTACTCGACTAGCGGGGGGTCATACGAGCAGTACTTC. This codes for CASSYSTSGGSYEQYF.

The CDR3 reads CASSQVGSLRNEQFF. CDR3 nucleotide sequence: TGTGCCAGCAGCCAAGTCGGGAGTCTTCGGAATGAGCAGTTCTTC. The V gene is TRBV3-1 (or the pseudogene TRBV3-2), the J gene TRBJ2-1, with D possibly matching TRBD2 (6 bases). V lost 1 base, J lost 7 bases, and 14 bases lay in between. CDR1 and CDR2 from the germline V gene are LGHDT and YNNKEL (reference sequence). This CDR3 is 15 amino acids long.

The chain is built from TRBV3-1 (or the pseudogene TRBV3-2) and TRBJ2-2; TRBD2 agrees at 7 bases. The trim removed 4 bases at V and 4 bases at J, leaving 3 bases unmatched. CDR3 size: 14 residues. Germline CDR1 LGHDT, CDR2 YNNKEL (reference sequence). CDR3 amino acids: CASSRLAATGELFF. As DNA, the CDR3 is TGTGCCAGCAGCCGACTAGCTGCCACCGGGGAGCTGTTTTTT.

The V and J genes are TRBV5-6 and TRBJ1-3; possible D gene TRBD1, 6 bases. The V gene's germline CDR1 is SGHDT and CDR2 YYEEEE. The CDR3 sequence is 17 residues long. The V gene lost 4 bases and the J gene lost 0 bases, with 17 bases spanning the gap. CDR3 residues: CASSGGQFYSSGNTIYF. In DNA form, the CDR3 reads TGTGCCAGCAGCGGAGGACAGTTTTATTCCTCTGGAAACACCATATATTTT.

The genes are TRBV28 and TRBJ2-5, with 12 bases fitting TRBD1. CDR1 is MDHEN, CDR2 SYDVKM, per germline. The CDR3 is 15 amino acids. V shed 5 bases and J 7 bases; nucleotides not matched to a gene: 8. CDR3: CASSPPGQGAMTQYF. The CDR3 DNA reads as TGTGCCAGCAGTCCCCCGGGACAGGGGGCGATGACCCAGTACTTC.

This clone has a single count. The genes are TRBV7-9 and TRBJ2-1; D gene uncertain. Per the germline V gene, CDR1 is SEHNR and CDR2 is FQNEAQ (reference sequence). Deletions cut 5 bases from V and 3 bases from J, with 17 bases between. The CDR3 length is 16 residues. The CDR3 DNA sequence: TGTGCCAGCAGCCCCCCCGCGGTCGAGCACTACAATGAGCAGTTCTTC. Its protein product is CASSPPAVEHYNEQFF.

The chain recombines TRBV19 with TRBJ2-5; D is perhaps TRBD2 (6 bases). Germline lookup yields CDR1 LNHDA and CDR2 SQIVND (reference sequence). Trimming removed 3 bases from V and 5 bases from J, with 13 bases in between. CDR3 size: 14 residues. The CDR3 is CASSITGGLETQYF. The CDR3 nucleotides read TGTGCCAGTAGTATCACCGGGGGTCTGGAGACCCAGTACTTC.

V and J are TRBV6-2 or TRBV6-3 and TRBJ2-1; 9 bases map to TRBD2. The CDR3 loop spans 14 amino acids. The junction had 5 bases not matched to a gene; V was cut back by 5 bases and J by 6 bases. The V gene's germline CDR1 is MNHEY and CDR2 SVGEGT. The CDR3 nucleotides are TGTGCCAGCAGTATCCCGACTAGCGGCAATGAGCAGTTCTTC. It specifies CASSIPTSGNEQFF.